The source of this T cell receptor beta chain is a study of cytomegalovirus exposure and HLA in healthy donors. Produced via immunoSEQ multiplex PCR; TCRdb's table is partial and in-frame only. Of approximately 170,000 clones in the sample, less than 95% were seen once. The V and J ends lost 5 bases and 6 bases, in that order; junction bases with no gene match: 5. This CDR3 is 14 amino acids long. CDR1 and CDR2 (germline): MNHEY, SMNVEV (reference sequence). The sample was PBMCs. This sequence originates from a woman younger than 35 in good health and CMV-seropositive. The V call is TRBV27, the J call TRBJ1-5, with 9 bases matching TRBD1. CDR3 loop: CASSLTGGFQPQHF. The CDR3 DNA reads TGTGCCAGCAGTCTTACAGGGGGCTTTCAGCCCCAGCATTTT.